The T cell receptor (beta chain) under discussion was sequenced for a study of low-dose radiotherapy and immunotherapy resistance in tumors. Specified time point: before trial treatment. TRAV- and TRBV-specific primers were used for first-strand cDNA, which covered alpha and beta chains. TCRs underwent 20 PCR cycles of amplification with a constant-region primer and V-primer adapter. TCRdb recomputed calls from the reads with MiXCR, one row per CDR3 protein. This table holds tens of thousands of distinct CDR3 sequences, 9.4% found once. This clonotype showed up many times. This sequence originates from a male donor with prostate cancer. Sequenced material: PBMCs, taken before treatment.

CDR3 loop: CASSSWAGGQGDTEAFF. CDR3 DNA sequence: TGTGCCAGCAGTTCCTGGGCGGGGGGACAGGGGGACACTGAAGCTTTCTTT. The V call is TRBV28, the J call TRBJ1-1, with TRBD1 identical over 11 bases. Germline V CDR1 and CDR2: MDHEN, SYDVKM. The junction had 10 bases not matched to a gene; V was cut back by 4 bases and J by 3 bases. CDR3 length equals 17 residues.